The rows below give T cell receptor beta chains drawn from one sample of a study of beta chain features in type 1 diabetes. Profiling relied on immunoSEQ multiplex PCR, and the TCRdb table lists in-frame clones only, not all of them. The sample has under 250,000 clones, around 14% seen once. Sequencing was done on a sample of naive CD4+ T cells from blood. Every receptor here comes from a young man with type 1 diabetes. The CDR3 runs from the conserved cysteine through the conserved F or W. Each record gives: clone size, J gene, D gene, V gene, CDR3 DNA, CDR3 protein. D genes are given only for firm matches. Not every row has a clone size; where given, it reads once, few, many or a size class.

clone size: .; J gene: TRBJ2-7; D gene: .; V gene: TRBV6-5; CDR3 DNA: TGTGCCAGCAGCGAACAGGGATTTACGAGCGAGCAGTACTTC; CDR3 protein: CASSEQGFTSEQYF
clone size: .; J gene: TRBJ2-2; D gene: .; V gene: TRBV28; CDR3 DNA: TGTGCCAGCAGTGAGGGGAACACCGGGGAGCTGTTTTTT; CDR3 protein: CASSEGNTGELFF
clone size: few; J gene: TRBJ2-7; D gene: TRBD1; V gene: TRBV28; CDR3 DNA: TGTGCCAGCAGTTTGGCGGGACAGGCCTACGAGCAGTACTTC; CDR3 protein: CASSLAGQAYEQYF
clone size: few; J gene: TRBJ1-1; D gene: .; V gene: TRBV5-1; CDR3 DNA: TGCGCCAGCAGCTTGGCGGGGTACATGAACACTGAAGCTTTCTTT; CDR3 protein: CASSLAGYMNTEAFF
clone size: .; J gene: TRBJ2-3; D gene: .; V gene: TRBV4-1; CDR3 DNA: TGCGCCAGCAGCCCCCGAACAGGGAGGGGCACAGATACGCAGTATTTT; CDR3 protein: CASSPRTGRGTDTQYF
clone size: few; J gene: TRBJ2-5; D gene: .; V gene: TRBV7-2; CDR3 DNA: TGTGCCAGCAGCTTAGATCGGGTCGGGGTGGAGACCCAGTACTTC; CDR3 protein: CASSLDRVGVETQYF
clone size: few; J gene: TRBJ2-5; D gene: TRBD1; V gene: TRBV29-1; CDR3 DNA: TGCAGCTTTTCCGGGACAGGGAGTAGGGAGACCCAGTACTTC; CDR3 protein: CSFSGTGSRETQYF
clone size: few; J gene: TRBJ1-1; D gene: .; V gene: TRBV10-3; CDR3 DNA: TGTGCCATCAGACAGGGTGAGAACACTGAAGCTTTCTTT; CDR3 protein: CAIRQGENTEAFF
clone size: .; J gene: TRBJ1-2; D gene: .; V gene: TRBV6-5; CDR3 DNA: TGTGCCAGCAGTTACTCTCAGGGTTCTAACTATGGCTACACCTTC; CDR3 protein: CASSYSQGSNYGYTF
clone size: .; J gene: TRBJ2-5; D gene: TRBD1; V gene: TRBV5-1; CDR3 DNA: TGCGCCAGCAGCGCGACAGGGCAAGAGACCCAGTACTTC; CDR3 protein: CASSATGQETQYF
clone size: .; J gene: TRBJ2-5; D gene: TRBD2; V gene: TRBV6-1; CDR3 DNA: TGTGCCAGCAGTGAAGCATATCGGGGACTAGCGGGAAGCGAGACCCAGTACTTC; CDR3 protein: CASSEAYRGLAGSETQYF
clone size: .; J gene: TRBJ1-2; D gene: TRBD1; V gene: TRBV18; CDR3 DNA: TGTGCCAGCTCACCACCCACCGGGACAGGCTATGGCTACACCTTC; CDR3 protein: CASSPPTGTGYGYTF
clone size: few; J gene: TRBJ2-2; D gene: TRBD1; V gene: TRBV5-1; CDR3 DNA: TGCGCCAGCAGCCACTACAGGGGTCCTAACACCGGGGAGCTGTTTTTT; CDR3 protein: CASSHYRGPNTGELFF
clone size: .; J gene: TRBJ2-5; D gene: TRBD1; V gene: TRBV25-1; CDR3 DNA: TGTGCCAGCAGAGACAGGGTGATGGAGACCCAGTACTTC; CDR3 protein: CASRDRVMETQYF
clone size: once; J gene: TRBJ2-7; D gene: .; V gene: TRBV6-6; CDR3 DNA: TGTGCCAGCACCCGGACAGCCTCCTACGAGCAGTACTTC; CDR3 protein: CASTRTASYEQYF
clone size: few; J gene: TRBJ2-4; D gene: TRBD2; V gene: TRBV7-2; CDR3 DNA: TGTGCCAGCAGCCCATCCGCTAGCGGGATCGCGAACATTCAGTACTTC; CDR3 protein: CASSPSASGIANIQYF
clone size: .; J gene: TRBJ2-7; D gene: .; V gene: TRBV7-9; CDR3 DNA: TGTGCCAGCAGCTTACCCGGGAGTCCCTACGAGCAGTACTTC; CDR3 protein: CASSLPGSPYEQYF
clone size: .; J gene: TRBJ2-7; D gene: .; V gene: TRBV18; CDR3 DNA: TGTGCCAGCTCAGCCGACATAGGGGGCTCCTACGAGCAGTACTTC; CDR3 protein: CASSADIGGSYEQYF
clone size: .; J gene: TRBJ2-3; D gene: .; V gene: TRBV18; CDR3 DNA: TGTGCCAGCTCACCCCCAGCAGGGCGCACAGATACGCAGTATTTT; CDR3 protein: CASSPPAGRTDTQYF
clone size: .; J gene: TRBJ2-3; D gene: .; V gene: TRBV9; CDR3 DNA: TGTGCCAGCAGCGTAAAGGCCGGAGGGAGCACAGATACGCAGTATTTT; CDR3 protein: CASSVKAGGSTDTQYF
clone size: few; J gene: TRBJ2-2; D gene: TRBD2; V gene: TRBV4-2; CDR3 DNA: TGTGCCAGCAGCCTCGTACTAGCGGGGGCGGACGGGGAGCTGTTTTTT; CDR3 protein: CASSLVLAGADGELFF
clone size: few; J gene: TRBJ2-2; D gene: .; V gene: TRBV5-1; CDR3 DNA: TGCGCCAGCAGCTTGATTAGTTTCGACACCGGGGAGCTGTTTTTT; CDR3 protein: CASSLISFDTGELFF
clone size: .; J gene: TRBJ2-1; D gene: TRBD1; V gene: TRBV7-2; CDR3 DNA: TGTGCCAGCAGCTCCAAGACAGGGGGCTGGGGCAATGAGCAGTTCTTC; CDR3 protein: CASSSKTGGWGNEQFF